The 5 T cell receptor beta chains reported below all come from one sample, sequenced in a study of blood T cell repertoires in COVID-19. Measured with immunoSEQ multiplex PCR; TCRdb has only the in-frame clones, and not every one. The sample includes just over 250,000 clones, around nine tenths of them seen just once. The sample was peripheral blood. These receptor sequences come from a middle-aged man who had recovered from COVID-19.

The chain uses TRBV7-2 and TRBJ1-5; 7 nucleotides match TRBD1. This CDR3 region has 15 residues. Germline V CDR1 and CDR2: SGHTA, FQGNSA. The V gene end was trimmed by 7 bases and the J gene end by 6 bases; junction bases not matched to a gene: 12. The CDR3 DNA reads TGTGCCAGCACCCTATCTCCAGGGGGGTTTCAGCCCCAGCATTTT. This sequence encodes CASTLSPGGFQPQHF.

The chain couples TRBV25-1 to TRBJ2-7; 8 positions agree with TRBD1. Per the germline V gene, CDR1 is MGHDK and CDR2 is SYGVNS. V was clipped by 6 bases and J by 4 bases; unmatched bases: 5. This CDR3 is 13 amino acids long. The CDR3 spells CASRGQGKYEQYF. Written as DNA, the CDR3 is TGTGCCAGCAGAGGACAGGGTAAATACGAGCAGTACTTC.

The CDR3 nucleotides are TGTGCCAGCAGCCGTACAGGGGGCGAGAATCAGCCCCAGCATTTT. Translation: CASSRTGGENQPQHF. The chain is built from TRBV7-8 and TRBJ1-5; 9 nucleotides align to TRBD1. Losses at the gene ends were 5 bases for V and 4 bases for J; bases not matched to a gene: 6. Germline assignment: CDR1 SGHVS and CDR2 FQNEAQ. The CDR3 runs to 15 residues. Based on the CDR3 plus reference TRBV7-8 and TRBJ1-5, the full variable domain is GAGVSQSPRYKVAKRGQDVALRCDPISGHVSLFWYQQALGQGPEFLTYFQNEAQLDKSGLPSDRFFAERPEGSVSTLKIQRTQQEDSAVYLCASSRTGGENQPQHFGDGTRLSIL.

In the case of this clone: This same CDR3 is encoded by further DNA sequences in the sample. The chain carries TRBV5-1 and TRBJ2-3; 9 bases are shared with TRBD2. CDR1 is SGHRS and CDR2 is YFSETQ in the germline V gene. The CDR3 contains 15 residues. V trimming: 0 bases; J trimming: 3 bases; junction bases outside the gene matches: 2. CDR3: CASSLELAGTDTQYF. For the CDR3, the DNA is TGCGCCAGCAGCTTGGAGCTAGCGGGGACAGATACGCAGTATTTT.

The genes are TRBV7-6 and TRBJ2-3; the D gene is possibly TRBD2 (6 bases). The length of the CDR3 is 17 residues. V was shortened by 1 base and J by 0 bases, with 14 bases between the two germline ends. Germline-derived CDR1 and CDR2 are SGHVS and FNYEAQ. In DNA, the CDR3 is TGTGCCAGCAGCTTAGGAGTCTGGCGGGGTAGCACAGATACGCAGTATTTT. This codes for CASSLGVWRGSTDTQYF.